This T cell receptor beta chain was captured in a study of T cell repertoires in cytomegalovirus infection. Overall study: A matching HLA type, together with CMV infection, was signaled by public TCR beta signatures. General observations from the study: Carriers of CMV plus the relevant HLA were identified by cumulative public TCR beta family frequency. Within the response measured ex vivo, HLA-C-restricted CMV-specific TCR beta clonotypes were dominant.

The CDR3 consists of 13 residues. V gave up 6 bases and J gave up 6 bases, with 12 bases separating them. Germline CDR1 is MDHEN and CDR2 is SYDVKM. As concerns this clonotype: The target antigen is unknown.

From the reads, TCRdb called clonotypes with MiXCR, one entry per CDR3 protein. In the table there are about 530,000 distinct CDR3 sequences, about 25% of which are singletons. The chain recombines TRBV28 with TRBJ2-1, with D perhaps matching TRBD2 (6 bases). This clonotype was sampled from a human donor in good health (CMV status not recorded). Some clones in this sample may be carry-over from other donors' samples. The sequencing input was PBMCs. The CDR3: CASSLGRPNEQFF. In nucleotides, the CDR3 is TGTGCCAGCAGCCTAGGGAGGCCCAATGAGCAGTTCTTC.